Below are 8 T cell receptor beta chains sequenced from a single sample in a study of T cell changes during pregnancy in multiple sclerosis (dated by TCRdb to between 2018 and 2020). The library came from the immunoSEQ multiplex PCR assay. TCRdb holds this immuneACCESS table with in-frame rearrangements only. Some clones are missing; in checked studies, unresolved V genes explain under half, and the rest has no known cause. Across this sample there are around 67,000 clones, with 90% seen only once. The ten largest account for 9% to 9.5% of the sample. The specimen comprised peripheral blood, sampled after pregnancy. These receptors all stem from a female donor in good health, enrolled as a control in a pregnancy study.

The chain couples TRBV9 to TRBJ1-3, with TRBD1 as a possible D gene (6 bases). Germline V lookup: CDR1 SGDLS, CDR2 YYNGEE. The V gene lost 4 bases and the J gene lost 4 bases, with 21 bases spanning the gap. This CDR3 region has 17 residues. The CDR3 here is CASSRTPEQGWGNTIYF. The CDR3 DNA is TGTGCCAGCAGCCGGACCCCCGAACAGGGTTGGGGAAACACCATATATTTT.

This sequence joins TRBV29-1 and TRBJ2-1, with D perhaps matching TRBD2 (6 bases). V was cut by 2 bases and J by 7 bases, with 15 bases left in between. Germline V gene lookup returns CDR1 SQVTM and CDR2 ANQGSEA. This CDR3 region has 14 residues. CDR3 bases: TGCAGCGTTGAATCGGGGACTGGACCTAATGAGCAGTTCTTC. Protein: CSVESGTGPNEQFF.

The V and J genes are TRBV6-6 and TRBJ1-4; a possible D gene is TRBD1 (6 bases). The CDR3 is 16 residues long. Looked up from germline, CDR1 is MNHNY and CDR2 is SVGAGI (reference sequence). The ends were cut back, 0 bases at V and 6 bases at J, with 14 bases in the middle. The CDR3 sequence is CASSYSIAGAHEKLFF. In nucleotides, the CDR3 is TGTGCCAGCAGTTACTCGATCGCGGGGGCGCATGAAAAACTGTTTTTT.

The CDR3 region has the DNA TGTGCCAGCTCACCACAACAGGGGCAGTTTTCGGAAGGCTACACCTTC. Encoded protein: CASSPQQGQFSEGYTF. This chain uses TRBV18 with TRBJ1-2, with 7 bases lining up with TRBD1. The ends lost 1 base at V and 8 bases at J; junction bases unmatched: 13. Germline-derived CDR1 and CDR2 are KGHSH and LQKENI. This CDR3 region has 16 residues.

V usage is TRBV30 and J usage is TRBJ1-3; weak D call: TRBD1 (5 bases). Germline V gives CDR1 GTSNPN, CDR2 SVGIG (reference sequence). V lost 3 bases, J lost 4 bases, and 13 bases lay in between. The CDR3 loop spans 14 amino acids. CDR3 in amino acids: CAWRRTTAGNTIYF. As DNA, the CDR3 is TGTGCCTGGAGGAGGACAACCGCGGGAAACACCATATATTTT.

The sample holds one count of this clone. The rearrangement joins TRBV5-6 to TRBJ2-2; D unresolved. Germline CDR1 is SGHDT and CDR2 is YYEEEE. The V gene lost 4 bases and the J gene lost 4 bases, with 14 bases spanning the gap. CDR3 length equals 15 residues. The CDR3 DNA sequence: TGTGCCAGCAGCCCGGCGCCGGGTAGCACCGGGGAGCTGTTTTTT. Its translation is CASSPAPGSTGELFF.

The rearrangement links TRBV28 to TRBJ1-2; TRBD1 might be the D (5 bases). V lost 9 bases and J lost 5, with 10 bases in between. The CDR3 length is 11 residues. Germline V CDR1 and CDR2: MDHEN, SYDVKM. The CDR3 spells CASTPGYGYTF. The CDR3 nucleotides are TGTGCCAGTACCCCAGGGTATGGCTACACCTTC.

This clone was recorded only once. The gene calls are TRBV19 and TRBJ1-1; the D is unclear. There are 15 residues in the CDR3. Trimming removed 6 bases at V and 1 base at J, with 15 bases between. Germline V gene sequence: CDR1 LNHDA, CDR2 SQIVND (reference sequence). CDR3 sequence: CASRSLVRRNTEAFF. The CDR3 DNA sequence: TGTGCCAGTAGGTCCTTGGTTAGGAGGAACACTGAAGCTTTCTTT.